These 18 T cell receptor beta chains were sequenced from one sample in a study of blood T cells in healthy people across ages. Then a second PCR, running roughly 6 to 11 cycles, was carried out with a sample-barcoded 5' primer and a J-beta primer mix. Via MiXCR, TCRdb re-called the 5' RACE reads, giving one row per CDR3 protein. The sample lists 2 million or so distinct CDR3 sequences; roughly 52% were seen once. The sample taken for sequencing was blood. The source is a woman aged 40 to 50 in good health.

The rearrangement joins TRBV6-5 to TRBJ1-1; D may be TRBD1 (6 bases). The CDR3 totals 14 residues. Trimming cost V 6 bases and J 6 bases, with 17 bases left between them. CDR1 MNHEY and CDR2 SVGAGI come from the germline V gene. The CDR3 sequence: CASSNGRGRAEAFF. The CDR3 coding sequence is TGTGCCAGCAGCAACGGGCGGGGGCGTGCTGAAGCTTTCTTT.

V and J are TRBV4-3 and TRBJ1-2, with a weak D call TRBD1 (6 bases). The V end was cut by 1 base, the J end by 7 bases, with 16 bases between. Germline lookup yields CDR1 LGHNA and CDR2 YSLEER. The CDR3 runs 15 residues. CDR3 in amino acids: CASSQVQSGGFGYTF. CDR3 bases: TGCGCCAGCAGCCAAGTTCAATCCGGGGGCTTTGGCTACACCTTC.

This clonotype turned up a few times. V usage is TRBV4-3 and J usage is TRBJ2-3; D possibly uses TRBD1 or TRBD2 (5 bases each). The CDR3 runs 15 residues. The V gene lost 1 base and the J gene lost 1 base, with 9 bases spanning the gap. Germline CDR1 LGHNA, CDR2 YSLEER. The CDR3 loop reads CASSQGSGRTDTQYF. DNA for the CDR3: TGCGCCAGCAGCCAAGGGTCGGGACGCACAGATACGCAGTATTTT.

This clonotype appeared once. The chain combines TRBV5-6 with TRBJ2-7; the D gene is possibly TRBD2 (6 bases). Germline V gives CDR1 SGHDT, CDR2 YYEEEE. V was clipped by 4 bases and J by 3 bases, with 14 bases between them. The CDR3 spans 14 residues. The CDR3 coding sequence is TGTGCCAGCAGCGGCCTTGACGGGAGCTACGAGCAGTACTTC. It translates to CASSGLDGSYEQYF.

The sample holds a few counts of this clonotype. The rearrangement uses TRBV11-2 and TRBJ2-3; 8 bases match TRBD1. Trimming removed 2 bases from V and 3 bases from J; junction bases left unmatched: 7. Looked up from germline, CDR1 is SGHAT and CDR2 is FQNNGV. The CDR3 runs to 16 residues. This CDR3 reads CASSLIWDRKTDTQYF. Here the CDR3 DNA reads TGTGCCAGCAGCTTAATTTGGGACAGGAAAACAGATACGCAGTATTTT. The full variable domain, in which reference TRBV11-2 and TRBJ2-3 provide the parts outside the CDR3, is EAGVAQSPRYKIIEKRQSVAFWCNPISGHATLYWYQQILGQGPKLLIQFQNNGVVDDSQLPKDRFSAERLKGVDSTLKIQPAKLEDSAVYLCASSLIWDRKTDTQYFGPGTRLTVL.

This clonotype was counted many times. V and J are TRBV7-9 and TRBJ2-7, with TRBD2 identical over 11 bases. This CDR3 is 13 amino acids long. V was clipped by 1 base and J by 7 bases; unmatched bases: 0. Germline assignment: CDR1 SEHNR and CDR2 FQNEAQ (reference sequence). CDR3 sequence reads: CASSLGLAGEQYF. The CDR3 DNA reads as TGTGCCAGCAGCTTAGGACTAGCGGGGGAGCAGTACTTC.

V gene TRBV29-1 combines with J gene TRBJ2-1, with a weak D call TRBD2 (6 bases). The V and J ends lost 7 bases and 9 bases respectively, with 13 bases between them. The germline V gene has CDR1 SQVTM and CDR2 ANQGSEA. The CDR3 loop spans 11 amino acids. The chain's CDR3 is CSGTINSEQFF. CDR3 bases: TGCAGCGGGACTATAAACAGTGAGCAGTTCTTC.

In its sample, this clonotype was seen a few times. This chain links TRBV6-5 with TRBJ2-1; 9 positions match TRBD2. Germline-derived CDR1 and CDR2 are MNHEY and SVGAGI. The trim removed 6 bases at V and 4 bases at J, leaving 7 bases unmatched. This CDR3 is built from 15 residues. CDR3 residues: CASSPRRGGYNEQFF. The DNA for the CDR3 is TGTGCCAGCAGCCCACGGCGGGGGGGTTACAATGAGCAGTTCTTC.

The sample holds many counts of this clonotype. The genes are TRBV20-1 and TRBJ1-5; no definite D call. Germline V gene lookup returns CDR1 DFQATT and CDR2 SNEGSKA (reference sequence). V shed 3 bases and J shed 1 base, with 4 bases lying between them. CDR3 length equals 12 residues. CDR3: CSARTSNQPQHF. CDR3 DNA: TGCAGTGCTAGGACCAGCAATCAGCCCCAGCATTTT.

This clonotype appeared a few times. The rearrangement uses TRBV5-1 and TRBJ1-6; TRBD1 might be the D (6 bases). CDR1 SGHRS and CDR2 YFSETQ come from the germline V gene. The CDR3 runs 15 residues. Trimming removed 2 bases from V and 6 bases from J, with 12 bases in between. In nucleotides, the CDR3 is TGCGCCAGCAGCTTCGTTCTGGACAGTAATTCACCCCTCCACTTT. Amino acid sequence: CASSFVLDSNSPLHF.

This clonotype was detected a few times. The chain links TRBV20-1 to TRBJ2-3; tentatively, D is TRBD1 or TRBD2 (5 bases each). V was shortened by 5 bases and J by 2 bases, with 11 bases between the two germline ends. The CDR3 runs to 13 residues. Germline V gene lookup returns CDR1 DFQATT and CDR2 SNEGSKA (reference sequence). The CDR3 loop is CSAARDLTDTQYF. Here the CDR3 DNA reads TGCAGTGCTGCCCGGGACCTCACAGATACGCAGTATTTT.

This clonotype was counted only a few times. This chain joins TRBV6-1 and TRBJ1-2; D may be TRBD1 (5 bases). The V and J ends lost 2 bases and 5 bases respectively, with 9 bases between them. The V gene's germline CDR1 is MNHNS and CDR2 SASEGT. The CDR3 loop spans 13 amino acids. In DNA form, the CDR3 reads TGTGCCAGCAGTGAACCTGGGGGTTATGGCTACACCTTC. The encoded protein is CASSEPGGYGYTF.

The CDR3, as DNA: TGTGCCAGCAGCTTAGTCGGCGGGGCGAGAGGAGAGACCCAGTACTTC. Protein product: CASSLVGGARGETQYF. This chain uses TRBV7-2 with TRBJ2-5; D is possibly TRBD2 (6 bases). CDR1 and CDR2 from the germline V gene are SGHTA and FQGNSA. The CDR3 sequence is 16 residues long. With 1 base removed from V and 4 bases from J, the gap between germline ends came to 16 bases.

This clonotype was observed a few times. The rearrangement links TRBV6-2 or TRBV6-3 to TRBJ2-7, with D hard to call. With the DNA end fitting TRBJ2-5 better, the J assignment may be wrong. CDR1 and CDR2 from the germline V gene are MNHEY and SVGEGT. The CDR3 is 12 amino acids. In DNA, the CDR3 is TGTGCCAGCAGTTCAATAACGAGGACCCAGTACTTC. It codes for CASSSITRTQYF.

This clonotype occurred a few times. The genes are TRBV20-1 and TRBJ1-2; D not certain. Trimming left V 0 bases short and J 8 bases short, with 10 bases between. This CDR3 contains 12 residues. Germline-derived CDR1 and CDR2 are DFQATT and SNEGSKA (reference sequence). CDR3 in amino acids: CSARDLSYGYTF. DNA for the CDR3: TGCAGTGCTAGAGATCTTAGCTACGGCTACACCTTC.

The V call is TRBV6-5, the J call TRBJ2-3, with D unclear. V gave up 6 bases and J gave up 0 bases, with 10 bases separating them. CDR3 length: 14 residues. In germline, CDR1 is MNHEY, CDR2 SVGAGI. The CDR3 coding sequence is TGTGCCAGCAGACTGCTCGCTAGCACAGATACGCAGTATTTT. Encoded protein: CASRLLASTDTQYF.

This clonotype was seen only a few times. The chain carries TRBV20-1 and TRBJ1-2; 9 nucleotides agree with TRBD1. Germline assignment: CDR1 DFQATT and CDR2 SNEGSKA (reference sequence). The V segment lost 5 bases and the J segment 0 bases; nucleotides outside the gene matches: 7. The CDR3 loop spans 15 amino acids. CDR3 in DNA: TGCAGTGCTTGGACAGGGGACTTATCTAACTATGGCTACACCTTC. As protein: CSAWTGDLSNYGYTF.

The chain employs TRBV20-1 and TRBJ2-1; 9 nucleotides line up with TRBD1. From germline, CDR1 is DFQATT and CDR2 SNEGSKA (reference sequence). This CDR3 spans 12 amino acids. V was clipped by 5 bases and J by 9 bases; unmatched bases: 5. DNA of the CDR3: TGCAGTGCTGAAACAGGGGGCAGTGAGCAGTTCTTC. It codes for CSAETGGSEQFF.